The 21 T cell receptor beta chains presented below share a single source sample, sequenced in a study of vaccination and CD4 T cells after COVID-19. Their antigens are not known. An Oncomine TCR Beta short-read assay was used to sequence the DNA from cultured CD4+ T cells. TCRdb re-analysed the PCR reads in MiXCR, keeping a single row per CDR3 protein. Of about 12,000 distinct CDR3 sequences listed, roughly 32% were seen once; the top ten hold about 17%. Stated treatment: roughly 10-day PBMC culture with coronavirus spike peptide pools or control peptides (ViraFEST assay). Material for sequencing was cultured CD4+ T cells from blood. The receptors stem from a human donor with COVID-19.

This chain joins TRBV7-9 and TRBJ2-3; no clear D. V gave up 8 bases and J gave up 4 bases, with 10 bases separating them. The germline CDR1 and CDR2 sequences are SEHNR and FQNEAQ (reference sequence). CDR3 length equals 12 residues. The DNA for the CDR3 is TGTGCCAGCGCCCTGAATTCAGATACGCAGTATTTT. This gives the protein CASALNSDTQYF.

This clonotype turned up a few times. The chain employs TRBV20-1 and TRBJ1-6, with a tentative D call TRBD1 (5 bases). The CDR3 loop spans 13 amino acids. The V and J ends lost 6 bases and 6 bases respectively, with 12 bases between them. The germline CDR1 and CDR2 sequences are DFQATT and SNEGSKA (reference sequence). For the CDR3, the DNA is TGCAGTGCAAGAACTGGGGCTAATTCACCCCTCCACTTT. This codes for CSARTGANSPLHF.

This rearrangement joins TRBV7-2 to TRBJ2-7, with a tentative D call TRBD2 (5 bases). The CDR3 totals 15 residues. Germline CDR1 and CDR2: SGHTA and FQGNSA. V was cut by 2 bases and J by 7 bases, with 18 bases left in between. The CDR3 DNA sequence: TGTGCCAGCAGCTTATGGGGAGACACCCTCCCGGAGCAGTACTTC. It codes for CASSLWGDTLPEQYF.

V gene TRBV2 combines with J gene TRBJ2-3, with 9 bases aligning to TRBD2. Germline V gene sequence: CDR1 SNHLY, CDR2 FYNNEI. Trimming took 7 bases from V and 6 from J; bases not matched to a gene: 8. This CDR3 contains 14 residues. The CDR3, as DNA: TGTGCCAGCAAAAGCGGGGGGAGCCCGGATACGCAGTATTTT. As protein: CASKSGGSPDTQYF. The full variable domain, in which reference TRBV2 and TRBJ2-3 provide the parts outside the CDR3, is EPEVTQTPSHQVTQMGQEVILRCVPISNHLYFYWYRQILGQKVEFLVSFYNNEISEKSEIFDDQFSVERPDGSNFTLKIRSTKLEDSAMYFCASKSGGSPDTQYFGPGTRLTVL.

This clonotype was seen only a few times. This sequence joins TRBV6-1 and TRBJ1-2; weak D call: TRBD1 (5 bases). Trimming stripped 5 bases from V and 4 bases from J, with 17 bases between. The CDR3 length is 15 residues. CDR1 and CDR2 (germline): MNHNS, SASEGT. The CDR3 nucleotides read TGTGCCAGCAGTATACGCTCACAGGAGGCCTATGGCTACACCTTC. Its translation is CASSIRSQEAYGYTF.

This clonotype appeared a single time. The V gene is TRBV24-1, the J gene TRBJ2-1; D gene ambiguous. Trimming left V 10 bases short and J 5 bases short, with 8 bases between. Germline CDR1 is KGHDR and CDR2 is SFDVKD. CDR3 length: 11 amino acids. CDR3 sequence: CATGAHNEQFF. CDR3 bases: TGTGCCACGGGTGCTCACAATGAGCAGTTCTTC.

The V call is TRBV28, the J call TRBJ2-4, with 8 bases matching TRBD1. Germline V gene lookup returns CDR1 MDHEN and CDR2 SYDVKM. J gave up 2 bases and V 5 bases, and 5 bases lay outside the gene matches. The CDR3 loop spans 15 amino acids. The CDR3 DNA follows: TGTGCCAGCAGTAGTTACAGGGGGACCAAAAACATTCAGTACTTC. It is translated as CASSSYRGTKNIQYF.

CDR3 bases: TGTGCCAGCAGCACCTTACCCGGGACTTCCTACGAGCAGTACTTC. As protein: CASSTLPGTSYEQYF. The chain employs TRBV7-3 and TRBJ2-7; a weak D match, TRBD2 (6 bases). V was shortened by 5 bases and J by 1 base, with 15 bases between the two germline ends. The CDR3 extends over 15 amino acids. Per the germline V gene, CDR1 is SGHTA and CDR2 is FQGTGA. Full variable domain (missing parts from reference TRBV7-3 and TRBJ2-7): GAGVSQTPSNKVTEKGKYVELRCDPISGHTALYWYRQSLGQGPEFLIYFQGTGAADDSGLPNDRFFAVRPEGSVSTLKIQRTERGDSAVYLCASSTLPGTSYEQYFGPGTRLTVT.

The chain links TRBV10-1 to TRBJ2-7; 10 nucleotides match TRBD1. The germline V gene has CDR1 WNHNN and CDR2 SYGVQD (reference sequence). CDR3 length: 13 amino acids. With 10 bases clipped from V and 5 bases from J, the junction kept 8 bases outside the gene matches. DNA of the CDR3: TGCGCCACCCGCCGGGACAGGGGAAACGAGCAGTACTTC. It specifies CATRRDRGNEQYF.

This clonotype showed up just a few times. CDR3 nucleotide sequence: TGTGCCAGTAAGGTACCGAACACCGGGGAGCTGTTTTTT. It is translated as CASKVPNTGELFF. The genes are TRBV19 and TRBJ2-2; D is unclear. V was pared by 7 bases and J by 0 bases, with 6 bases between. The CDR3 extends over 13 amino acids. CDR1 and CDR2 (germline): LNHDA, SQIVND (reference sequence).

This clonotype has a handful of counts. This sequence joins TRBV20-1 and TRBJ1-2; D is unclear. V was clipped by 4 bases and J by 3 bases, with 9 bases between them. The CDR3 is 12 residues long. The germline V gene encodes CDR1 DFQATT and CDR2 SNEGSKA (reference sequence). Written as DNA, the CDR3 is TGCAGTGCTACCGATTCGGACTATGGCTACACCTTC. This sequence encodes CSATDSDYGYTF.

CDR3 DNA sequence: TGTGCCAGCAGCACGAGAGGGGGCTCGTACGAGCAGTACTTC. Amino acid sequence: CASSTRGGSYEQYF. The chain has TRBV7-6 and TRBJ2-7, with 7 bases lining up with TRBD1. The CDR3 loop spans 14 amino acids. CDR1 SGHVS and CDR2 FNYEAQ come from the germline V gene. J was trimmed by 4 bases and V by 5 bases; bases with no gene match: 8.

This clonotype was seen a handful of times. The genes are TRBV6-1 and TRBJ1-5; TRBD1 is a possible D gene (5 bases). With 5 bases removed from V and 7 bases from J, the gap between germline ends came to 18 bases. The germline V gene has CDR1 MNHNS and CDR2 SASEGT. The CDR3 totals 15 residues. CDR3 region: CASSRTTQGPQPQHF. Written as DNA, the CDR3 is TGTGCCAGCAGTCGCACGACCCAGGGCCCGCAGCCCCAGCATTTT.

The V gene is TRBV9, the J gene TRBJ2-7, with D unclear. The V gene lost 2 bases and the J gene lost 3 bases, with 9 bases spanning the gap. The germline V gene has CDR1 SGDLS and CDR2 YYNGEE. The CDR3 runs 13 residues. The CDR3 here is CASSVSTSYEQYF. The CDR3 nucleotides read TGTGCCAGCAGCGTGTCGACAAGCTACGAGCAGTACTTC. Filled out from reference TRBV9 and TRBJ2-7, the complete variable domain reads DSGVTQTPKHLITATGQRVTLRCSPRSGDLSVYWYQQSLDQGLQFLIQYYNGEERAKGNILERFSAQQFPDLHSELNLSSLELGDSALYFCASSVSTSYEQYFGPGTRLTVT.

This chain links TRBV21-1 with TRBJ2-5; TRBD2, the table's D call, was not compared with the DNA. TRBV21-1 is a pseudogene. The CDR3 length is 12 residues. In nucleotides, the CDR3 is TGTGCCAGCATCCCGCTCCTAAAGACCCAGTACTTC. Its protein is CASIPLLKTQYF.

The CDR3 DNA reads TGTGCCAGTAGCCCGGACAGGGGTGAGCAGTTCTTC. The encoded protein is CASSPDRGEQFF. The J gene is TRBJ2-1, the V gene TRBV19, with 9 bases lining up with TRBD1. Trimming cost V 6 bases and J 9 bases; bases outside gene matches: 3. This CDR3 has 12 amino acids. Germline values: CDR1 LNHDA, CDR2 SQIVND (reference sequence).

The gene calls are TRBV19 and TRBJ1-5; 8 bases fit TRBD1. The CDR3 consists of 14 residues. The V segment lost 4 bases and the J segment 6 bases; nucleotides outside the gene matches: 5. The V gene's germline CDR1 is LNHDA and CDR2 SQIVND (reference sequence). CDR3 protein: CASSTGQGGQPQHF. The CDR3 DNA follows: TGTGCCAGTAGTACCGGACAGGGAGGTCAGCCCCAGCATTTT.

The chain uses TRBV19 and TRBJ1-3, with a possible D match to TRBD1 (6 bases). Germline V CDR1 and CDR2: LNHDA, SQIVND (reference sequence). The length of the CDR3 is 15 residues. Trimming removed 4 bases at V and 5 bases at J, with 15 bases between. The CDR3 DNA sequence: TGTGCCAGTAGTAGACAGGCTTCAATACGAAACACCATATATTTT. Translated: CASSRQASIRNTIYF.

This clonotype occurred a few times. The chain links TRBV6-2 or TRBV6-3 to TRBJ2-1; 8 nucleotides line up with TRBD2. Germline CDR1 is MNHEY and CDR2 is SVGEGT. Unmatched junction bases numbered 4, after V lost 0 bases and J lost 9 bases. The CDR3 runs to 14 residues. The CDR3 region is CASSYSSGVFEQFF. In nucleotides, the CDR3 is TGTGCCAGCAGTTACTCTAGCGGGGTCTTTGAGCAGTTCTTC.

This clonotype was observed a few times. J is TRBJ1-6 and V is TRBV27; TRBD1 agrees at 9 bases. V was clipped by 3 bases and J by 9 bases; unmatched bases: 9. CDR1 MNHEY and CDR2 SMNVEV come from the germline V gene (reference sequence). The CDR3 runs 16 residues. CDR3: CASSFEGTGLTSPLHF. The CDR3 DNA follows: TGTGCCAGCAGTTTTGAGGGGACAGGGCTGACTTCACCCCTCCACTTT.

This chain connects TRBV28 to TRBJ1-5; TRBD1 matches at 8 bases. The CDR3 is 14 amino acids. The V gene end was trimmed by 11 bases and the J gene end by 3 bases; junction bases not matched to a gene: 9. Germline V CDR1 and CDR2: MDHEN, SYDVKM. The CDR3 is CAGQTGAHNQPQHF. The CDR3 bases are TGTGCCGGTCAGACAGGGGCCCACAATCAGCCCCAGCATTTT.